One and the same sample provided the 21 T cell receptor beta chains below, sequenced in a study of blood T cells in healthy people across ages. Sample-barcoded 5' priming and a J-beta primer mix drove a second PCR of about 7 to 11 cycles. TCRdb reprocessed the 5' RACE reads via MiXCR and lists one record per CDR3 protein. The table shows some 920,000 distinct CDR3 sequences, with about 53% occurring only once. Sequences were obtained from blood. These receptors were taken from a woman in her fifties or sixties in good health.

The chain uses TRBV7-2 and TRBJ2-1, with 10 bases matching TRBD2. V lost 0 bases to trimming and J lost 8 bases; unmatched junction nucleotides: 10. The germline CDR1 and CDR2 sequences are SGHTA and FQGNSA. CDR3 length: 17 amino acids. CDR3 DNA: TGTGCCAGCAGCTTAGCGCCGGCTAGCGGGAGTGAATATGAGCAGTTCTTC. It encodes CASSLAPASGSEYEQFF.

This clonotype was seen more than once but under ten times. CDR3 nucleotides: TGCAGCGTTGATTCGGGAGGGGTGTGGTACTTC. It encodes CSVDSGGVWYF. This rearrangement joins TRBV29-1 to TRBJ2-4, with 8 bases lining up with TRBD2. The germline gives CDR1 SQVTM, CDR2 ANQGSEA. Trimming removed 3 bases from V and 15 bases from J; junction bases left unmatched: 7. The length of the CDR3 is 11 residues.

This chain joins TRBV4-1 and TRBJ2-5, with a possible D match to TRBD2 (6 bases). V was shortened by 3 bases and J by 11 bases, with 28 bases between the two germline ends. This CDR3 region has 17 residues. The V gene's germline CDR1 is MGHRA and CDR2 YSYEKL. DNA of the CDR3: TGCGCCAGCAGCCACCACCCTGGGAGGTCAGTCAGCAATGAGCAGTACTTC. Its translation is CASSHHPGRSVSNEQYF.

This clonotype was counted between two and nine times. The chain recombines TRBV6-2 or TRBV6-3 with TRBJ1-5; the D is unclear. The CDR3 sequence is 18 residues long. Trimming removed 4 bases from V and 0 bases from J, with 19 bases in between. The germline V gene has CDR1 MNHEY and CDR2 SVGEGT. The DNA of the CDR3 is TGTGCCAGCAGTTCCCTCCGGCGACCGCCTTATAGCAATCAGCCCCAGCATTTT. The encoded protein is CASSSLRRPPYSNQPQHF.

The V call is TRBV19, the J call TRBJ2-3; D tentatively fits TRBD1 or TRBD2 (5 bases each). CDR1 LNHDA and CDR2 SQIVND come from the germline V gene (reference sequence). Trimming left V 0 bases short and J 1 base short, with 11 bases between. The CDR3 has 16 amino acids. The CDR3 protein is CASSIDHRDRTDTQYF. The CDR3 nucleotides read TGTGCCAGTAGTATAGATCATAGGGACCGCACAGATACGCAGTATTTT.

This clonotype was detected a few times. The rearrangement uses TRBV27 and TRBJ1-2, with no clear D. Trimming cost V 3 bases and J 3 bases, with 8 bases left between them. The germline V gene encodes CDR1 MNHEY and CDR2 SMNVEV (reference sequence). The CDR3 covers 13 residues. CDR3 bases: TGTGCCAGCAGTTTCGGCCAGGACTATGGCTACACCTTC. It specifies CASSFGQDYGYTF.

This chain joins TRBV5-1 and TRBJ2-3; 10 bases fit TRBD1. Trimming took 4 bases from V and 10 from J; bases not matched to a gene: 9. CDR1 SGHRS and CDR2 YFSETQ come from the germline V gene. CDR3 length: 14 amino acids. The CDR3 bases are TGCGCCAGCAGCCTGGGACAGGGGCTGTCGGCGCAGTATTTT. Protein sequence: CASSLGQGLSAQYF.

The chain couples TRBV28 to TRBJ1-5; a weak D match, TRBD1 (5 bases). The CDR3 has 16 residues. The germline V gene encodes CDR1 MDHEN and CDR2 SYDVKM. Deletions cut 6 bases from V and 0 bases from J, with 15 bases between. For the CDR3, the DNA is TGTGCCAGCAGACCGAGGGGCGCTTATAGCAATCAGCCCCAGCATTTT. This codes for CASRPRGAYSNQPQHF.

The rearrangement uses TRBV6-2 or TRBV6-3 and TRBJ2-1, with TRBD2 matching 12 bases. The J segment lost 0 bases and the V segment lost 7 bases, leaving 13 bases of the junction unmatched. The CDR3 runs 19 residues. CDR1 MNHEY and CDR2 SVGEGT come from the germline V gene. This CDR3 reads CASTAGLAGGRSSYNEQFF. In DNA form, the CDR3 reads TGTGCCAGCACCGCGGGGCTAGCGGGAGGGCGGAGCTCCTACAATGAGCAGTTCTTC.

This clonotype was detected only a few times. J is TRBJ2-1 and V is TRBV7-2; unclear D gene. The end of the DNA fits TRBJ2-7 better, so the J call may be wrong. Looked up from germline, CDR1 is SGHTA and CDR2 is FQGNSA. CDR3 length: 15 amino acids. The CDR3 region has the DNA TGTGCCAGCAGCTTTGTGGCGCTCCCGGACGACGAGCAGTACTTC. It yields the protein CASSFVALPDDEQYF.

This chain uses TRBV12-3 or TRBV12-4 with TRBJ1-1, with 7 bases identical to TRBD1. Trimming cost V 6 bases and J 1 base; bases outside gene matches: 8. CDR3 length equals 15 residues. This CDR3 reads CASRLSTGANTEAFF. The CDR3 DNA reads TGTGCCAGCAGGTTAAGCACAGGGGCGAACACTGAAGCTTTCTTT.

The chain has TRBV12-3 or TRBV12-4 and TRBJ2-3, with a weak D call TRBD2 (5 bases). CDR3 length: 14 residues. The ends were cut back, 5 bases at V and 4 bases at J, with 13 bases in the middle. CDR3 sequence (DNA): TGTGCCAGCAGTGTCGGAATCGGGGCAGATACGCAGTATTTT. Translated: CASSVGIGADTQYF.

V gene TRBV4-2 combines with J gene TRBJ1-4, with D maybe TRBD1 (6 bases). The DNA end favors TRBJ2-2, so the J call may be wrong. CDR3 size: 16 residues. The germline gives CDR1 LGHNA, CDR2 YNFKEQ. This CDR3 is CASSQATGQNTGELFF. The CDR3, as DNA: TGTGCCAGCAGCCAAGCGACGGGACAAAACACCGGGGAGCTGTTTTTT.

The chain has TRBV7-9 and TRBJ2-3; 8 positions agree with TRBD2. CDR1 is SEHNR, CDR2 FQNEAQ, per germline (reference sequence). V shed 1 base and J 2 bases; nucleotides not matched to a gene: 17. This CDR3 spans 20 amino acids. The CDR3 DNA sequence: TGTGCCAGCAGCTTAGTCGGATCCGAGCCCCTAGCGGGCCACACAGATACGCAGTATTTT. Encoded protein: CASSLVGSEPLAGHTDTQYF.

The CDR3 region has the DNA TGTGCCAGCAGCCAAGATCTACAACGGAATGAGCAGTTCTTC. It encodes CASSQDLQRNEQFF. The V call is TRBV4-2, the J call TRBJ2-1; D call uncertain. Trimming pared 0 bases from V and 7 bases from J, leaving 10 bases between. Per the germline V gene, CDR1 is LGHNA and CDR2 is YNFKEQ. This CDR3 has 14 residues.

The chain employs TRBV12-3 or TRBV12-4 and TRBJ2-1; 13 bases fit TRBD2. The CDR3 is made up of 16 amino acids. V was clipped by 4 bases and J by 9 bases; unmatched bases: 9. The CDR3 DNA is TGTGCCAGCAGTTCCGGGCCGGGGACTAGCGGGACTGAGCAGTTCTTC. Translating gives CASSSGPGTSGTEQFF.

This chain connects TRBV7-2 to TRBJ2-3; weak D call: TRBD2 (5 bases). Trimming cost V 3 bases and J 9 bases, with 16 bases left between them. Germline CDR1 SGHTA, CDR2 FQGNSA. The CDR3 has 14 amino acids. CDR3 residues: CASSFVLAPETQYF. CDR3 coding DNA: TGTGCCAGCAGCTTCGTGCTAGCCCCGGAGACGCAGTATTTT.

This clonotype was seen only a few times. The chain has TRBV7-2 and TRBJ2-7, with 7 nucleotides matching TRBD2. Germline V lookup: CDR1 SGHTA, CDR2 FQGNSA. The CDR3 contains 15 residues. The V and J ends lost 5 bases and 3 bases, in that order; junction bases with no gene match: 10. CDR3 sequence reads: CASSPGSPGGYEQYF. The CDR3 coding sequence is TGTGCCAGCAGCCCCGGCTCGCCGGGAGGCTACGAGCAGTACTTC.

The sample holds a few counts of this clonotype. This chain links TRBV20-1 with TRBJ1-2; D might be TRBD1 (6 bases). V was pared by 0 bases and J by 7 bases, with 24 bases between. This CDR3 contains 17 residues. The germline V gene encodes CDR1 DFQATT and CDR2 SNEGSKA (reference sequence). DNA for the CDR3: TGCAGTGCTAGAGATCCCATTCGCACAGGGCGGTCAGGTGGCTACACCTTC. This sequence encodes CSARDPIRTGRSGGYTF.

CDR3 DNA sequence: TGTGCCTGGAAGGCAGGGCCCCAGGGGACCCAGTACTTC. Residues: CAWKAGPQGTQYF. The V call is TRBV30, the J call TRBJ2-7; TRBD1 is a possible D gene (5 bases). The J call is doubtful: the DNA matches TRBJ2-5 better. Germline V gives CDR1 GTSNPN, CDR2 SVGIG (reference sequence). This CDR3 contains 13 residues.

The V gene is TRBV7-2, the J gene TRBJ2-7, with 7 positions matching TRBD2. The end of the DNA is better explained by TRBJ2-1, so the J call may be wrong. Germline CDR1 is SGHTA and CDR2 is FQGNSA. The CDR3 has 14 residues. The CDR3 protein is CASSALAYSYEQFF. CDR3 in DNA: TGTGCCAGCAGCGCACTAGCGTATTCCTACGAGCAGTTCTTC.